This TCR beta chain was obtained from a study of a mutant IDH1 vaccine in newly diagnosed glioma. About the research overall: Of the patients given treatment, 62.5% were male and about 38% were female, and a mean age of about 40 years was recorded.

Overall study results and limits: Pseudoprogression appears to have had no connection to changes in top peripheral T cell clonotypes. Patients mounted vaccine-induced immune responses in 93.3% of cases.

Details on this clone: What it binds is not known.

Assay used: immunoSEQ multiplex PCR; TCRdb lists only in-frame clones, some missing. This sample has tens of thousands of clones, with roughly 80% found just once. The CDR3 is made up of 13 amino acids. Germline loops: CDR1 SGHDT, CDR2 YYEEEE. Trimming took 3 bases from V and 14 from J; bases not matched to a gene: 9. The time point was: week 11, during vaccination. All doses held 300 ug of mutant IDH1 20-mer peptide, with topical imiquimod. V usage is TRBV5-6 and J usage is TRBJ2-1; 9 bases match TRBD2. This TCR was sampled from a woman between 50 and 59 years old with glioma. Sequences were derived from PBMCs, sampled from a glioma patient whose treatment included an IDH1 peptide vaccine. The CDR3 here is CASSSQSAGGKFF. The CDR3 coding sequence is TGTGCCAGCAGCTCACAGTCCGCGGGGGGGAAGTTCTTC.